This T cell receptor beta chain was sequenced during a study of neurological immune-mediated disorders. PBMCs numbering 2 million and stored at -80 C yielded the unsorted libraries. The cDNA came from 5'RACE with 10-nucleotide random UMIs. Every sequencing run gave over 190 million TCR-beta sequences, taken from 15-18 subjects. Each CDR3 protein is one row after TCRdb ran MiXCR on the 5' RACE reads. This sample has about 59,000 distinct CDR3 sequences, with 3.5% to 4.5% found just once. Germline values: CDR1 SGHRS, CDR2 YFSETQ. The CDR3 loop spans 16 amino acids. V was clipped by 4 bases and J by 0 bases, with 11 bases between them. This clonotype was seen at least ten times.

The TCR comes from a woman in her 50s with multiple sclerosis. The V call is TRBV5-1, the J call TRBJ2-6; D may be TRBD1 (5 bases). The sample was PBMCs. The CDR3 spells CASSPLTGSGANVLTF. CDR3 DNA: TGCGCCAGCAGCCCACTAACAGGCTCTGGGGCCAACGTCCTGACTTTC. The full variable domain, rest sourced from reference TRBV5-1 and TRBJ2-6, is KAGVTQTPRYLIKTRGQQVTLSCSPISGHRSVSWYQQTPGQGLQFLFEYFSETQRNKGNFPGRFSGRQFSNSRSEMNVSTLELGDSALYLCASSPLTGSGANVLTFGAGSRLTVL.